Listed below are T cell receptor beta chains from one sample, sequenced in a study of fetal regulatory T cell absence and autoimmunity. Sequenced by immunoSEQ multiplex PCR; TCRdb stores in-frame clones only, minus some. The sample lists 95,000 or so clones, roughly 70% occurring once. The source material was pancreas tissue. The receptors shown here come from a male donor with IPEX syndrome. Both conserved end residues are part of each CDR3. Fields, in order: D gene, clone size, V gene, J gene, CDR3 length, CDR3 protein, CDR3 DNA. The D gene is left open where the match is weak. Clone size is given for some rows only: seen once, a few or many times, or a class if the clone is expanded.

NA	NA	TRBV5-1	TRBJ2-5	17	CASSSGSPIPQVETQYF	TGCGCCAGCAGCTCAGGCTCCCCTATCCCCCAGGTAGAGACCCAGTACTTC
NA	few	TRBV5-4	TRBJ2-2	13	CASSPTFTGELFF	TGTGCCAGCAGCCCTACTTTCACCGGGGAGCTGTTTTTT
NA	once	TRBV5-6	TRBJ1-2	14	CASSLAGQVYGYTF	TGTGCCAGCAGCTTGGCCGGGCAGGTTTATGGCTACACCTTC
TRBD2	NA	TRBV7-2	TRBJ2-6	17	CASSLIAGGPGANVLTF	TGTGCCAGTAGCCTGATAGCGGGGGGGCCTGGGGCCAACGTCCTGACTTTC
NA	NA	TRBV27	TRBJ2-1	12	CASSFPGYEQFF	TGTGCCAGCAGTTTCCCAGGGTATGAGCAGTTCTTC
TRBD1	NA	TRBV9	TRBJ2-6	18	CASSGRQGSFGWANVLTF	TGTGCCAGCAGCGGTCGACAGGGTTCCTTTGGGTGGGCCAACGTCCTGACTTTC
NA	NA	TRBV27	TRBJ1-1	13	CASSLSAFTEAFF	TGTGCCAGCAGTTTATCGGCGTTCACTGAAGCTTTCTTT
NA	NA	TRBV7-9	TRBJ1-4	15	CASSLEGHDSEKLFF	TGTGCCAGCAGCTTAGAGGGCCATGATAGTGAAAAACTGTTTTTT
TRBD2	NA	TRBV6-5	TRBJ2-7	14	CASSTSGRDYEQYF	TGTGCCAGCAGTACTAGCGGGAGGGACTACGAGCAGTACTTC
TRBD2	few	TRBV5-8	TRBJ2-7	11	CASSPGGEQYF	TGTGCCAGCAGCCCGGGGGGGGAGCAGTACTTC
TRBD1	once	TRBV7-2	TRBJ1-1	16	CASSFSTLDRVSKAFF	TGTGCCAGCAGCTTTTCCACCTTGGACAGGGTATCGAAAGCTTTCTTT
TRBD1	once	TRBV6-1	TRBJ2-7	14	CASSEWTGIYEQYF	TGTGCCAGCAGTGAATGGACAGGGATCTACGAGCAGTACTTC
TRBD2	NA	TRBV13	TRBJ2-7	14	CASSPGLGDYEQYF	TGTGCCAGCAGCCCGGGACTAGGAGATTACGAGCAGTACTTC
NA	NA	TRBV30	TRBJ2-3	13	CAWRVRTTDTQYF	TGTGCCTGGAGGGTAAGGACCACAGATACGCAGTATTTT
NA	few	TRBV9	TRBJ2-2	12	CASSVHTGELFF	TGTGCCAGCAGCGTACATACCGGGGAGCTGTTTTTT
NA	NA	TRBV4-2	TRBJ2-7	12	CASSQGTGVQYF	TGTGCCAGCAGCCAAGGAACGGGAGTCCAGTACTTC
TRBD2	NA	TRBV13	TRBJ2-1	16	CASSLGGLAGDNEQFF	TGTGCCAGCAGCTTAGGCGGACTAGCGGGCGACAATGAGCAGTTCTTC
NA	few	TRBV7-8	TRBJ2-1	13	CASSLHTGNEQFF	TGTGCCAGCAGCTTACACACAGGGAATGAGCAGTTCTTC
TRBD2	NA	TRBV6-6	TRBJ2-5	15	CASSYPLAGEETQYF	TGTGCCAGCAGTTACCCCCTAGCGGGGGAGGAGACCCAGTACTTC
TRBD2	NA	TRBV4-1	TRBJ2-5	15	CASSHPGGGGETQYF	TGCGCCAGCAGCCACCCTGGTGGCGGGGGGGAGACCCAGTACTTC
NA	few	TRBV7-2	TRBJ2-2	15	CASSLAGGNTGELFF	TGTGCCAGCAGCTTAGCGGGGGGGAACACCGGGGAGCTGTTTTTT
NA	NA	TRBV5-1	TRBJ2-3	13	CASRAGSWDTQYF	TGCGCCAGCAGGGCCGGGAGTTGGGATACGCAGTATTTT
NA	NA	TRBV18	TRBJ2-5	15	CASSESGTYQEAQYF	TGTGCCAGCTCAGAATCCGGGACTTACCAAGAGGCCCAGTACTTC
TRBD2	NA	TRBV12-5	TRBJ2-1	17	CASGLVTGAGAGNEQFF	TGTGCTAGTGGTTTGGTAACTGGAGCGGGAGCGGGCAATGAGCAGTTCTTC
TRBD2	NA	TRBV19	TRBJ2-5	14	CASSKGLLPLGQYF	TGTGCCAGTAGTAAGGGACTACTCCCTTTGGGGCAGTACTTC
TRBD2	NA	TRBV30	TRBJ2-2	12	CAWSYGRRELFF	TGTGCCTGGAGTTACGGGAGGAGGGAGCTGTTTTTT
NA	NA	TRBV30	TRBJ2-2	12	CASAEEAGELFF	TGTGCCTCAGCCGAGGAGGCCGGGGAGCTGTTTTTT
NA	NA	TRBV18	TRBJ1-1	15	CASSPEASVNTEAFF	TGTGCCAGCTCACCCGAAGCTTCGGTAAACACTGAAGCTTTCTTT
NA	NA	TRBV21-1	TRBJ2-7	13	CASSRDRAYEQYF	TGTGCCAGCAGCAGGGACAGGGCCTACGAGCAGTACTTC
NA	NA	TRBV19	TRBJ2-7	14	CASSPWDGSYEQYF	TGTGCCAGTAGTCCCTGGGACGGTTCCTACGAGCAGTACTTC
TRBD2	NA	TRBV30	TRBJ2-1	15	CAWESGASSYNEQFF	TGTGCCTGGGAAAGCGGGGCCAGCTCCTACAATGAGCAGTTCTTC
NA	NA	TRBV29-1	TRBJ1-2	14	CSVDGGDGKDGYTF	TGCAGCGTTGATGGGGGGGACGGTAAGGATGGCTACACCTTC
TRBD1	few	TRBV4-1	TRBJ1-1	15	CASSQDRGQTTSAFF	TGCGCCAGCAGCCAAGATAGGGGACAGACGACAAGCGCTTTCTTT
NA	NA	TRBV7-7	TRBJ2-5	13	CASSLQGWETQYF	TGTGCCAGCAGCTTACAGGGGTGGGAGACCCAGTACTTC
TRBD2	NA	TRBV7-9	TRBJ2-1	15	CASSLGTSGGNEQFF	TGTGCCAGCAGCTTAGGGACTAGCGGGGGCAATGAGCAGTTCTTC
TRBD2	NA	TRBV5-4	TRBJ2-2	15	CASSLWLAGDGELFF	TGTGCCAGCAGCTTGTGGCTAGCGGGAGACGGGGAGCTGTTTTTT
NA	NA	TRBV23-1	TRBJ2-7	15	CASSRSEERIYEQYF	TGCGCCAGCAGTCGGAGTGAGGAACGAATCTACGAGCAGTACTTC
TRBD1	NA	TRBV6-5	TRBJ1-2	15	CASSYSTGGGYGYTF	TGTGCCAGCAGTTACTCGACAGGGGGTGGGTATGGCTACACCTTC
NA	NA	TRBV30	TRBJ2-1	16	CAWSVNRRSYYNEQFF	TGTGCCTGGAGTGTAAATCGGCGTAGCTACTACAATGAGCAGTTCTTC
TRBD1	NA	TRBV5-1	TRBJ1-4	15	CASSNFRDREEKLFF	TGCGCCAGCAGCAACTTCCGGGACAGGGAAGAAAAACTGTTTTTT
NA	NA	TRBV12-5	TRBJ1-4	15	CASGPGDNSNEKLFF	TGTGCTAGTGGTCCCGGTGACAATTCGAATGAAAAACTGTTTTTT
NA	NA	TRBV6-5	TRBJ1-3	11	CASSPGYTIYF	TGTGCCAGCAGCCCCGGGTACACCATATATTTT
NA	NA	TRBV5-1	TRBJ1-2	12	CASSRTNYGYTF	TGCGCCAGCAGCAGGACTAACTATGGCTACACCTTC
TRBD2	once	TRBV7-2	TRBJ2-1	19	CASSHRGLAALSSYNEQFF	TGTGCCAGCAGCCATAGGGGACTAGCGGCCCTAAGCTCCTACAATGAGCAGTTCTTC
TRBD1	few	TRBV4-1	TRBJ1-1	15	CASSQVGTGGTEAFF	TGCGCCAGCAGCCAAGTGGGGACAGGGGGCACTGAAGCTTTCTTT
NA	NA	TRBV9	TRBJ2-2	14	CASPRGGLIGELFF	TGTGCCAGCCCTAGGGGGGGGTTGATCGGGGAGCTGTTTTTT
NA	NA	TRBV5-1	TRBJ2-1	15	CASSLGQVSYNEQFF	TGCGCCAGCAGCTTGGGACAGGTTTCATACAATGAGCAGTTCTTC
NA	NA	TRBV6-5	TRBJ1-2	12	CASSSGNYGYTF	TGTGCCAGCAGTTCGGGGAACTATGGCTACACCTTC
NA	NA	TRBV11-2	TRBJ1-1	14	CASSLTVMNTEAFF	TGTGCCAGCAGCTTAACGGTTATGAACACTGAAGCTTTCTTT
NA	once	TRBV5-1	TRBJ2-3	17	CASSLGVGTGYTDTQYF	TGCGCCAGCAGCTTGGGTGTCGGGACTGGATACACAGATACGCAGTATTTT
NA	NA	TRBV5-4	TRBJ2-3	14	CASSLPLNTDTQYF	TGTGCCAGCAGCTTACCGCTTAACACAGATACGCAGTATTTT
NA	NA	TRBV30	TRBJ2-2	15	CAWRTLNSGTGELFF	TGTGCCTGGAGGACCCTGAACTCTGGGACCGGGGAGCTGTTTTTT
NA	NA	TRBV5-6	TRBJ1-1	14	CASSPGAGNTEAFF	TGTGCCAGCAGCCCGGGGGCGGGGAACACTGAAGCTTTCTTT